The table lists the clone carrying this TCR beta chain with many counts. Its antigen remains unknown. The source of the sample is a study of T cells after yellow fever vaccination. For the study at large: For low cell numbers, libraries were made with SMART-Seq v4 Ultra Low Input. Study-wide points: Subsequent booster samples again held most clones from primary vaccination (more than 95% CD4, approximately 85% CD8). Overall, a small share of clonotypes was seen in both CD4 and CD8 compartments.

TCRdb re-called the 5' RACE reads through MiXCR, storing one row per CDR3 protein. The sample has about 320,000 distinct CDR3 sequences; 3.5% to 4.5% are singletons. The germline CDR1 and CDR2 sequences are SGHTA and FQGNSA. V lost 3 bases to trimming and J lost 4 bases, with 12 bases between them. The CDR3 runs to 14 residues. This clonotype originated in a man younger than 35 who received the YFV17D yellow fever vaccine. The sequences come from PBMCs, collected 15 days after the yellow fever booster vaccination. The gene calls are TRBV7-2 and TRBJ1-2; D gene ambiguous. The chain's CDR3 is CASSFIKSGYGYTF. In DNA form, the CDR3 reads TGTGCCAGCAGCTTTATTAAGTCGGGCTATGGCTACACCTTC.